The 18 T cell receptor beta chains presented below share a single source sample, sequenced in a study of cytomegalovirus exposure and HLA in healthy donors. The PCR employed 60 Vbeta primers together with 13 Jbeta primers. TCRdb keeps only in-frame clones here, not all; method: immunoSEQ multiplex PCR. The top ten hold 1.5% of the sample, which has some 150,000 clones, approximately 82% seen once. Sequencing was performed on PBMCs. These receptors were collected from a man aged 35-49 years in good health and CMV-seronegative.

The chain is built from TRBV29-1 and TRBJ1-2; 9 bases align to TRBD1. Trimming at V came to 5 bases and at J to 5 bases, leaving 3 bases not matched to a gene. CDR1 and CDR2 from the germline V gene are SQVTM and ANQGSEA. The CDR3 extends over 12 amino acids. CDR3 sequence reads: CSVQTGGYGYTF. The DNA for the CDR3 is TGCAGCGTTCAGACAGGGGGGTATGGCTACACCTTC.

The chain carries TRBV19 and TRBJ2-2, with TRBD1 identical over 10 bases. This CDR3 region has 15 residues. Germline trimming cut 6 bases from V and 6 bases from J; bases unmatched to any gene: 7. The germline V gene encodes CDR1 LNHDA and CDR2 SQIVND (reference sequence). CDR3 sequence reads: CASSQTGGLSGELFF. The CDR3 DNA follows: TGTGCCAGTAGCCAGACAGGGGGCTTGTCCGGGGAGCTGTTTTTT.

This clone was seen just once. The V and J genes are TRBV7-9 and TRBJ1-1; perhaps TRBD1 as D (5 bases). Germline V gene sequence: CDR1 SEHNR, CDR2 FQNEAQ (reference sequence). The CDR3 is made up of 18 amino acids. V was trimmed by 0 bases and J by 0 bases, leaving 17 bases between them. The CDR3 protein is CASSLAWAGTQMNTEAFF. The CDR3 DNA reads as TGTGCCAGCAGCTTAGCGTGGGCAGGGACTCAGATGAACACTGAAGCTTTCTTT. Drawing the rest from reference TRBV7-9 and TRBJ1-1, the complete variable domain is DTGVSQNPRHKITKRGQNVTFRCDPISEHNRLYWYRQTLGQGPEFLTYFQNEAQLEKSRLLSDRFSAERPKGSFSTLEIQRTEQGDSAMYLCASSLAWAGTQMNTEAFFGQGTRLTVV.

The chain carries TRBV11-1 and TRBJ1-2; D remains ambiguous. The length of the CDR3 is 13 residues. Germline CDR1 SGHAT, CDR2 FQDESV (reference sequence). V lost 1 base, J lost 6 bases, and 9 bases lay in between. The CDR3 sequence is CASSLEPRNGYTF. Here the CDR3 DNA reads TGTGCCAGCAGCTTAGAACCGAGGAATGGCTACACCTTC.

The genes are TRBV28 and TRBJ2-1; D is possibly TRBD2 (5 bases). The CDR3 spans 15 residues. The V end lost 6 bases, the J end lost 2 bases, and 14 bases lay between the germline ends. The germline CDR1 and CDR2 sequences are MDHEN and SYDVKM. CDR3: CASSPGGPAYNEQFF. Written as DNA, the CDR3 is TGTGCCAGCAGCCCCGGAGGCCCCGCCTACAATGAGCAGTTCTTC.

The genes are TRBV30 and TRBJ1-3, with 7 bases that match TRBD1. The germline V gene encodes CDR1 GTSNPN and CDR2 SVGIG (reference sequence). The CDR3 consists of 14 residues. V gave up 6 bases and J gave up 2 bases; unmatched junction bases: 7. CDR3 bases: TGTGCCTGTACCTCGGACAGGACTGGAAACACCATATATTTT. Amino acids: CACTSDRTGNTIYF.

V gene TRBV27 combines with J gene TRBJ1-5; 7 bases match TRBD1. The CDR3 is made up of 16 amino acids. J was trimmed by 4 bases and V by 4 bases; bases with no gene match: 10. Germline loops: CDR1 MNHEY, CDR2 SMNVEV (reference sequence). CDR3 loop: CASSSHPAGGNQPQHF. CDR3 DNA: TGTGCCAGCAGTTCCCACCCCGCAGGGGGGAATCAGCCCCAGCATTTT.

The V gene is TRBV7-8, the J gene TRBJ1-1, with TRBD1 matching over 8 bases. CDR3 length: 14 amino acids. V was clipped by 4 bases and J by 1 base; unmatched bases: 2. Germline V gene data show CDR1 as SGHVS and CDR2 as FQNEAQ. For the CDR3, the DNA is TGTGCCAGCAGCTCCGGACAGGGGAACACTGAAGCTTTCTTT. Translating it yields CASSSGQGNTEAFF.

The V call is TRBV6-6, the J call TRBJ1-5; 7 bases line up with TRBD1. The CDR3 is made up of 13 amino acids. CDR1 is MNHNY, CDR2 SVGAGI, per germline (reference sequence). V dropped 6 bases and J dropped 6; count of bases not matched to a gene: 5. This chain's CDR3 is CASSTGESQPQHF. The CDR3 DNA reads as TGTGCCAGCAGCACAGGGGAGAGTCAGCCCCAGCATTTT.

There are a few counts of this clone. This chain uses TRBV5-1 with TRBJ2-3; 7 bases are a match to TRBD1. CDR1 is SGHRS, CDR2 YFSETQ, per germline. This CDR3 has 16 amino acids. Trimming cost V 1 base and J 0 bases; bases outside gene matches: 5. CDR3 DNA sequence: TGCGCCAGCAGCTTGCGTGTGGGACAGAGCACAGATACGCAGTATTTT. Encoded protein: CASSLRVGQSTDTQYF.

The chain has TRBV5-8 and TRBJ1-1; 8 bases agree with TRBD1. The CDR3 is 13 residues long. Germline loops: CDR1 SGHTS, CDR2 YDEGEE. V shed 1 base, J shed 6 bases, and the junction held 2 bases outside the gene matches. CDR3 residues: CASSLIQGAEAFF. The CDR3 coding sequence is TGTGCCAGCAGCTTGATACAGGGGGCTGAAGCTTTCTTT.

J is TRBJ1-2 and V is TRBV5-4; 8 bases match TRBD1. V dropped 3 bases and J dropped 8; count of bases not matched to a gene: 6. Germline V lookup: CDR1 SGHNT, CDR2 YYREEE (reference sequence). This CDR3 has 13 amino acids. The CDR3 reads CASSSQGGFGYTF. CDR3 DNA: TGTGCCAGCAGCTCACAGGGGGGGTTCGGCTACACCTTC.

This clone has only one observation. The CDR3 region has the DNA TGTGCCAGCAGAGCAGGGGGCTTAGGTGAAAAACTGTTTTTT. Protein: CASRAGGLGEKLFF. The chain combines TRBV2 with TRBJ1-4, with TRBD1 matching over 8 bases. With V trimmed by 6 bases and J by 7 bases, 7 bases remained unmatched. Germline values: CDR1 SNHLY, CDR2 FYNNEI. The CDR3 is made up of 14 amino acids.

The chain combines TRBV7-3 with TRBJ1-3, with D unresolved. The CDR3 consists of 20 residues. Germline CDR1 SGHTA, CDR2 FQGTGA. Deletions cut 4 bases from V and 2 bases from J, with 27 bases between. CDR3: CASSWRSLRWRPGTGNTIYF. In nucleotides, the CDR3 is TGTGCCAGCAGCTGGAGGTCCCTAAGGTGGCGGCCGGGGACTGGAAACACCATATATTTT.

This chain links TRBV29-1 with TRBJ1-1, with a weak D call TRBD1 (5 bases). Germline assignment: CDR1 SQVTM and CDR2 ANQGSEA. CDR3 length: 12 amino acids. V was shortened by 6 bases and J by 4 bases, with 12 bases between the two germline ends. The CDR3 region is CSVGGEGTEAFF. CDR3 bases: TGCAGCGTGGGGGGGGAGGGCACTGAAGCTTTCTTT.

CDR3 residues: CASSIASGEGYEQYF. The CDR3 DNA reads TGTGCCAGTAGTATCGCCAGCGGCGAAGGCTACGAGCAGTACTTC. The chain employs TRBV19 and TRBJ2-7; possible D gene TRBD2, 5 bases. Deletions cut 3 bases from V and 3 bases from J, with 15 bases between. Looked up from germline, CDR1 is LNHDA and CDR2 is SQIVND (reference sequence). The CDR3 has 15 amino acids.

The rearrangement links TRBV7-2 to TRBJ2-2, with D tentatively TRBD2 (5 bases). The CDR3 length is 14 residues. V lost 5 bases, J lost 5 bases, and 12 bases lay in between. Germline lookup yields CDR1 SGHTA and CDR2 FQGNSA. The CDR3 loop reads CASSLRTVTGELFF. The CDR3 nucleotides are TGTGCCAGCAGCCTACGGACTGTTACCGGGGAGCTGTTTTTT.

The chain uses TRBV7-9 and TRBJ1-5; perhaps TRBD1 as D (6 bases). Deletions cut 6 bases from V and 7 bases from J, with 16 bases between. The germline CDR1 and CDR2 sequences are SEHNR and FQNEAQ (reference sequence). The CDR3 is made up of 14 amino acids. This chain's CDR3 is CASSRTESHQPQHF. DNA of the CDR3: TGTGCCAGCAGTAGGACAGAGTCCCACCAGCCCCAGCATTTT. Drawing the rest from reference TRBV7-9 and TRBJ1-5, the complete variable domain is DTGVSQNPRHKITKRGQNVTFRCDPISEHNRLYWYRQTLGQGPEFLTYFQNEAQLEKSRLLSDRFSAERPKGSFSTLEIQRTEQGDSAMYLCASSRTESHQPQHFGDGTRLSIL.